This paragraph covers one T cell receptor (beta chain) sequence. Antigen unknown. PCR employed 60 Vbeta and 13 Jbeta primers. Here immunoSEQ multiplex PCR was the method, and the copy in TCRdb shows in-frame clones only, minus some. The sample consists of about 160,000 clones, about 81% of them appearing once. The sample originates from a study of cytomegalovirus exposure and HLA in healthy donors. The wider study: A preliminary data release comprised 80 million to 95 million unique TCRs obtained from HLA-typed donors.

Findings and limits, study-wide: As immune exposure information, only CMV serostatus was available. Testing in vitro showed a few CMV-associated chains specific for CMV antigens. Within the data, a cluster of highly shared sequence variants was likely a sequencing artifact.

CDR3 length equals 13 residues. Trimming cost V 5 bases and J 8 bases, with 12 bases left between them. CDR1 and CDR2 from the germline V gene are MNHEY and SMNVEV (reference sequence). The rearrangement joins TRBV27 to TRBJ1-4, with a possible D match to TRBD1 (6 bases). This clonotype was obtained from a girl aged 2 to 10 in good health and CMV-seropositive. The sequencing input was PBMCs. CDR3 sequence: CASSPGEREKLFF. In DNA, the CDR3 is TGTGCCAGCAGTCCAGGGGAGAGGGAAAAACTGTTTTTT.